Below, 15 T cell receptor beta chains from the same sample are listed, as sequenced in a study of T cells in tuberculosis. TCRdb keeps only in-frame clones here, not all; method: immunoSEQ multiplex PCR. The repertoire holds 35,000 to 50,000 clones, with approximately 94% as singletons. The sequenced sample consisted of PBMCs. The receptors were sampled from a donor aged 10 to 29 with latent tuberculosis or without tuberculosis infection. Some clones in this sample may be carry-over from other donors' samples.

The rearrangement links TRBV28 to TRBJ1-3, with a tentative D call TRBD1 (5 bases). Germline loops: CDR1 MDHEN, CDR2 SYDVKM. This CDR3 comprises 16 residues. V shed 5 bases and J shed 0 bases, with 14 bases lying between them. The CDR3 DNA reads TGTGCCAGCAGTCGATACAGGAGCCTCTCTGGAAACACCATATATTTT. Its protein product is CASSRYRSLSGNTIYF.

V usage is TRBV10-3 and J usage is TRBJ2-7; 8 nucleotides line up with TRBD2. Per the germline V gene, CDR1 is ENHRY and CDR2 is SYGVKD. The CDR3 has 15 residues. Trimming at V came to 0 bases and at J to 3 bases, leaving 4 bases not matched to a gene. CDR3 bases: TGTGCCATCAGTGAGTCGCATAGCGGGATCTACGAGCAGTACTTC. Translation gives CAISESHSGIYEQYF.

This clone was counted a single time. The chain recombines TRBV4-3 with TRBJ2-2, with 12 bases fitting TRBD2. This CDR3 has 19 residues. Per the germline V gene, CDR1 is LGHNA and CDR2 is YSLEER. The ends lost 0 bases at V and 8 bases at J; junction bases unmatched: 13. CDR3 protein: CASSQDLASGRASRGELFF. The CDR3 coding sequence is TGCGCCAGCAGCCAAGATTTGGCTAGCGGGAGGGCCTCCAGAGGGGAGCTGTTTTTT.

V is TRBV28 and J is TRBJ1-1; 8 bases map to TRBD1. The V gene end was trimmed by 8 bases and the J gene end by 2 bases; junction bases not matched to a gene: 7. CDR3 length: 14 residues. Germline assignment: CDR1 MDHEN and CDR2 SYDVKM. This chain's CDR3 is CASGPSGGNTEAFF. CDR3 in DNA: TGTGCCAGCGGCCCTTCAGGGGGCAACACTGAAGCTTTCTTT.

J is TRBJ1-1 and V is TRBV28, with unresolved D. CDR1 and CDR2 (germline): MDHEN, SYDVKM. The length of the CDR3 is 13 residues. The germline V and J ends were trimmed by 7 bases and 3 bases, with 12 bases remaining between them. The CDR3 loop is CASNLGRDTEAFF. The DNA of the CDR3 is TGTGCCAGCAATTTGGGCCGAGACACTGAAGCTTTCTTT.

The chain carries TRBV28 and TRBJ1-1; tentative D call: TRBD1 (6 bases). V lost 5 bases and J lost 6, with 19 bases in between. Germline CDR1 MDHEN, CDR2 SYDVKM. This CDR3 has 15 amino acids. The CDR3 sequence is CASSGGQSAGAEAFF. In DNA form, the CDR3 reads TGTGCCAGCAGTGGTGGACAGTCGGCCGGAGCTGAAGCTTTCTTT. Variable domain in full (rest from reference TRBV28 and TRBJ1-1): DVKVTQSSRYLVKRTGEKVFLECVQDMDHENMFWYRQDPGLGLRLIYFSYDVKMKEKGDIPEGYSVSREKKERFSLILESASTNQTSMYLCASSGGQSAGAEAFFGQGTRLTVV.

This chain connects TRBV19 to TRBJ1-1; D is perhaps TRBD1 (6 bases). V was cut by 6 bases and J by 9 bases, with 17 bases left in between. Per the germline V gene, CDR1 is LNHDA and CDR2 is SQIVND (reference sequence). The CDR3 loop spans 13 amino acids. The CDR3 sequence: CASSRQGKWKAFF. The CDR3 DNA is TGTGCCAGTAGCCGGCAGGGGAAGTGGAAAGCTTTCTTT.

J is TRBJ2-1 and V is TRBV9; 12 bases fit TRBD2. The CDR3 sequence is 18 residues long. J gave up 7 bases and V 3 bases, and 14 bases lay outside the gene matches. CDR1 is SGDLS, CDR2 YYNGEE, per germline. The CDR3 protein is CASSARLAGVVGRNEQFF. CDR3 in DNA: TGTGCCAGCAGCGCCAGACTAGCGGGAGTAGTGGGTCGGAATGAGCAGTTCTTC.

V gene TRBV12-5 combines with J gene TRBJ1-2; unclear D gene. Trimming shortened V by 7 bases and J by 4 bases, and 7 bases separated the two germline ends. Germline V gene sequence: CDR1 LGHNT, CDR2 FRNRAP. The CDR3 loop spans 11 amino acids. DNA for the CDR3: TGTGCTAGTGAGAGGTCCTATGGCTACACCTTC. This codes for CASERSYGYTF.

The chain couples TRBV25-1 to TRBJ1-5; TRBD1 might be the D (6 bases). This CDR3 comprises 16 residues. From germline, CDR1 is MGHDK and CDR2 SYGVNS. V shed 5 bases and J shed 0 bases, with 14 bases lying between them. The CDR3 nucleotides read TGTGCCAGCAGTCCTCGGACAGATCATAGCAATCAGCCCCAGCATTTT. Translation: CASSPRTDHSNQPQHF.

The V gene is TRBV27, the J gene TRBJ1-5; 10 bases map to TRBD1. V lost 3 bases, J lost 5 bases, and 19 bases stayed unmatched. In germline, CDR1 is MNHEY, CDR2 SMNVEV (reference sequence). The CDR3 consists of 20 residues. CDR3 loop: CASSFRRPGQGISGDQPQHF. CDR3 coding DNA: TGTGCCAGCAGTTTCAGGCGTCCGGGACAGGGGATTTCGGGGGATCAGCCCCAGCATTTT.

This chain links TRBV6-1 with TRBJ2-2; 7 bases are shared with TRBD1. From germline, CDR1 is MNHNS and CDR2 SASEGT. The CDR3 sequence is 14 residues long. V dropped 11 bases and J dropped 0; count of bases not matched to a gene: 6. The CDR3: CAGTGTANTGELFF. CDR3 coding DNA: TGTGCCGGAACCGGGACAGCGAACACCGGGGAGCTGTTTTTT.

This chain links TRBV4-2 with TRBJ1-2; D not resolved. The ends were cut back, 0 bases at V and 5 bases at J, with 13 bases in the middle. CDR1 is LGHNA and CDR2 is YNFKEQ in the germline V gene. This CDR3 has 15 residues. Here the CDR3 DNA reads TGTGCCAGCAGCCAAGATAGAAGGAGGGCATATGGCTACACCTTC. Protein: CASSQDRRRAYGYTF.

This sequence joins TRBV6-5 and TRBJ2-1, with TRBD1 as a possible D gene (6 bases). This CDR3 has 16 residues. Germline-derived CDR1 and CDR2 are MNHEY and SVGAGI. Between the trimmed V and J ends, which lost 3 bases and 9 bases, there was a span of 21 bases. The CDR3 loop is CASSYGGGSSPGEQFF. For the CDR3, the DNA is TGTGCCAGCAGTTATGGGGGCGGGTCTTCACCGGGTGAGCAGTTCTTC.

V is TRBV7-3 and J is TRBJ2-1, with D perhaps TRBD2 (6 bases). CDR1 and CDR2 (germline): SGHTA, FQGTGA. The CDR3 runs 16 residues. Trimming removed 4 bases at V and 5 bases at J, with 18 bases between. CDR3 nucleotide sequence: TGTGCCAGCAGCTCATTAACTAAGGACTACAACAATGAGCAGTTCTTC. Its protein product is CASSSLTKDYNNEQFF.